Sequencing of this TCR beta chain was carried out in a study of blood T cell repertoires in COVID-19. Study details: Acute and convalescent COVID-19 specimens originated in the United States, Italy and Spain. In each case, the material was cDNA or gDNA derived from T cells, B-cell-depleted T cells, or PBMCs.

The germline V gene has CDR1 KGHSH and CDR2 LQKENI. CDR3 length: 14 residues. The V end was cut by 1 base, the J end by 4 bases, with 7 bases between. Source study methods: It was from reference gene primer amplification that nucleated cell counts were estimated. The repertoire was sequenced with immunoSEQ multiplex PCR; TCRdb's copy has only in-frame clones and lacks some. That table is the source of V, J and clone size, and D and trimming were worked out from the DNA. The sample has approximately 180,000 clones, roughly nine tenths seen once. The source of this sequence is a man between 60 and 75 years old with active or convalescent COVID-19. Sequencing was performed on peripheral blood. This rearrangement joins TRBV18 to TRBJ2-2; D remains unclear. The CDR3 DNA reads TGTGCCAGCTCACCACAAGCCGCCACCGGGGAGCTGTTTTTT. It codes for CASSPQAATGELFF.